The rows below give T cell receptor beta chains drawn from one sample of a study of T cell repertoires in cytomegalovirus infection. TCRdb analysed the reads with MiXCR anew, one entry per CDR3 protein. The table lists under 450,000 distinct CDR3 sequences, about a third of them singletons. Their specific antigens are unknown. This specimen was cultured PBMCs, taken from culture after CMV antigen stimulation. Every receptor here comes from a human donor in good health (CMV status not recorded). Some clones in this sample may be carry-over from other donors' samples. CDR3s include the opening cysteine and the closing phenylalanine or tryptophan. The D gene is left open where the match is weak. Not every row has a clone size; where given, it reads once, few, many or a size class.

j_call v_call d_call clone_size cdr3_nt cdr3_aa
TRBJ2-1 TRBV12-3/TRBV12-4 . . TGTGCCAGCAGTTTATTAGAAGGAAGTGAGCAGTTCTTC CASSLLEGSEQFF
TRBJ2-2 TRBV11-1 . . TGTGCCAGCAGCTTATCAGGGGTCAACACCGGGGAGCTGTTTTTT CASSLSGVNTGELFF
TRBJ1-5 TRBV19 TRBD1 few TGTGCCAGCTCAGAGACAGGGACCCCCAATCAGCCCCAGCATTTT CASSETGTPNQPQHF
TRBJ2-3 TRBV7-9 TRBD2 . TGTGCCAGCAGGCGCGCCCATCTAGCGGGAGGGCGTGGGTCAGATACGCAGTATTTT CASRRAHLAGGRGSDTQYF
TRBJ2-2 TRBV4-1 TRBD1 few TGCGCCAGCAGCCAAGATAGGTGGGACAGCAGACCGAACACCGGGGAGCTGTTTTTT CASSQDRWDSRPNTGELFF
TRBJ2-3 TRBV6-2/TRBV6-3 TRBD2 . TGTGCCAGCATCAAGGGACTAGCGGGGCCGGATACGCAGTATTTT CASIKGLAGPDTQYF
TRBJ1-3 TRBV7-9 TRBD1 . TGTGCCAGCAGCAAAACTGGACAGGCGCACTCTGGAAACACCATATATTTT CASSKTGQAHSGNTIYF
TRBJ2-1 TRBV6-6 . . TGTGCCAGCAGTTACACAGGACAGAATGAGCAGTTCTTC CASSYTGQNEQFF
TRBJ2-7 TRBV28 . . TGTGCCAGCAGCCGCACTATTAGGCCGGCCCCCTACGAGCAGTACTTC CASSRTIRPAPYEQYF
TRBJ1-6 TRBV11-3 TRBD1 many TGTGCCAGCAGCTCGAAAGGACAGGGACGTAAAAATCACCTCCACTTT CASSSKGQGRKNHLHF
TRBJ2-2 TRBV9 TRBD2 . TGTGCCAGCAGCTTCCGACTAGCGGGAGTGGTCGGGGAGCTGTTTTTT CASSFRLAGVVGELFF
TRBJ2-5 TRBV6-1 TRBD1 . TGTGCCAGCCGGGGACAGTCCCAAGAGACCCAGTACTTC CASRGQSQETQYF